Following are 6 T cell receptor beta chains from one sample sequenced in a study of CD4 and CD8 cells across lung adenocarcinoma regions listed by TCRdb under 2018. Library construction relied on PCR. TCRdb lists the instrument as HiSeq X Ten. TCRdb reran the public reads through fastp at Q25 and MiXCR, keeping productive beta chains. Each entry is one CDR3 protein sequence, shown with its most common DNA and genes. For this sample there are roughly 19,000 distinct CDR3 sequences; 45% to 60% appear just once. The ten largest clones add up to roughly 50% of the sample. Sample: CD8+ T cells from the center of a lung tumor. This sample's cell subset or site label indicates: tumor center region. Receptors were obtained from a female donor with lung adenocarcinoma. The CD4 and CD8 labels of this study may be unreliable.

In regard to this clonotype: The junction differs from germline at one of its ends, possibly a read error. The rearrangement uses TRBV27 and TRBJ2-4, with 8 bases aligning to TRBD2. This CDR3 is 16 amino acids long. Germline V gene sequence: CDR1 MNHEY, CDR2 SMNVEV (reference sequence). CDR3 DNA: TGTGCCAGCAGTGTAGCGGGGCTGGGGGCCAAAAACACTCAGTACTTC. Protein sequence: CASSVAGLGAKNTQYF.

This clonotype was counted a single time. Sequence at one end of the junction differs from germline and may be a read error. The J gene is TRBJ2-3, the V gene TRBV12-3 or TRBV12-4; possibly TRBD2 for D (7 bases). The CDR3 covers 14 residues. CDR3 loop: CARRGGCYQDTQYF. In nucleotides, the CDR3 is TGTGCCAGGCGCGGGGGCTGTTACCAAGATACGCAGTATTTC.

There are many counts of this clonotype. The rearrangement links TRBV6-1 to TRBJ2-7; the match to TRBD1 covers 7 bases. This CDR3 is 14 amino acids long. Losses at the gene ends were 6 bases for V and 2 bases for J; bases not matched to a gene: 7. Germline loops: CDR1 MNHNS, CDR2 SASEGT. The CDR3 here is CASRTRDSPYEQYF. The DNA of the CDR3 is TGTGCCAGCAGGACCCGGGACAGCCCCTACGAGCAGTACTTC.

This clonotype was observed many times. The chain recombines TRBV27 with TRBJ2-5; perhaps TRBD1 as D (6 bases). Germline-derived CDR1 and CDR2 are MNHEY and SMNVEV (reference sequence). This CDR3 has 16 amino acids. V gave up 3 bases and J gave up 11 bases, with 25 bases separating them. The CDR3 bases are TGTGCCAGCAGTTTGGCAGGCCAAACAGGGCTGAGGGAGCAGTACTTC. As protein: CASSLAGQTGLREQYF.

This clonotype is medium-sized in the sample. J is TRBJ2-5 and V is TRBV6-1; TRBD1 is a possible D gene (7 bases). The J call may not be correct, given that the DNA end is closer to TRBJ2-7. This CDR3 is 14 amino acids long. CDR1 and CDR2 (germline): MNHNS, SASEGT. In nucleotides, the CDR3 is TGTGCCAGCAGTGAGGGGGGACAGACCTACGAGCAGTACTTC. Translating it yields CASSEGGQTYEQYF.

The chain couples TRBV12-3 or TRBV12-4 to TRBJ2-2; D might be TRBD2 (6 bases). The V end lost 1 base, the J end lost 2 bases, and 8 bases lay between the germline ends. This CDR3 is built from 15 residues. The CDR3 region is CASSLGGLNTGELFF. CDR3 nucleotide sequence: TGTGCCAGCAGTTTAGGGGGACTCAACACCGGGGAGCTGTTTTTT.